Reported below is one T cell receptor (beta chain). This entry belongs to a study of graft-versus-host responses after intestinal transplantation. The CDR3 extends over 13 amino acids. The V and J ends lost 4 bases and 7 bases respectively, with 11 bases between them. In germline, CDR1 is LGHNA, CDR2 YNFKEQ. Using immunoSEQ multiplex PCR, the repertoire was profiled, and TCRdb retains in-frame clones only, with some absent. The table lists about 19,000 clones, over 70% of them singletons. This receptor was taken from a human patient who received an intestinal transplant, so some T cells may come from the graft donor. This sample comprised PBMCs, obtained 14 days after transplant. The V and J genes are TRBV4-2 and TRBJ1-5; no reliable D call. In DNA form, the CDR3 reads TGTGCCAGCAGCCCCGGAGACGGACAGCCCCAGCATTTT. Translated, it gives CASSPGDGQPQHF.